The following is a TCR beta chain sequence with its context. Antigen: not known. The data belong to a study of cytomegalovirus exposure and HLA in healthy donors. Study results and caveats: In an earlier analysis, about 87% or about 30%: the productive usage of most TCR beta V segments.

The CDR3 is 16 amino acids. Between the trimmed V and J ends, which lost 6 bases and 7 bases, there was a span of 21 bases. Germline V gives CDR1 MNHEY, CDR2 SMNVEV (reference sequence). In the PCR, 60 Vbeta and 13 Jbeta primers were used. Measured with immunoSEQ multiplex PCR; TCRdb has only the in-frame clones, and not every one. The sample includes some 150,000 clones, approximately 84% of them seen just once. Material: PBMCs. The chain recombines TRBV27 with TRBJ1-4; unclear D gene. The TCR originated in a man aged 25-40 years in good health and CMV-seropositive. The CDR3 reads CASRGTGSTLSEKLFF. The CDR3 DNA follows: TGTGCCAGCAGAGGAACCGGGAGCACCCTGAGTGAAAAACTGTTTTTT.